These T cell receptor beta chains were read from a single sample in a study of OX40 agonist ivuxolimab in advanced cancers. Some clones are missing from TCRdb's copy, which holds only in-frame ones; the method was immunoSEQ multiplex PCR. The sample gives around 50,000 clones, roughly nine tenths of which show up once; over 9.5% is in the top ten. The source material was CD4+ or CD8+ T cells sorted from blood, sampled in a trial of the OX40 agonist ivuxolimab. These receptors were collected from an adult with an advanced solid tumor such as melanoma, head and neck, liver or kidney cancer. Both conserved end residues are part of each CDR3. The order of the fields is J gene, V gene, clone size, D gene, CDR3 DNA, CDR3 protein. D genes are given only for firm matches. Rows give clone size only sometimes, using once, few, many, or a class for an expanded clone.

>TRBJ2-3|TRBV9|.|TRBD2
TGTGCCAGCAGCGTAGGGGCTAGCGGGGGGGAGAGAACGCAGTATTTT
CASSVGASGGERTQYF
>TRBJ1-3|TRBV19|few|.
TGTGCCAGTAGTATCGTTTTCTGGCGGGCGGCATCTGGAAACACCATATATTTT
CASSIVFWRAASGNTIYF
>TRBJ2-3|TRBV4-1|.|TRBD2
TGCGCCAGCAGCCCTCTGGGACTAGCCCCAGATACGCAGTATTTT
CASSPLGLAPDTQYF
>TRBJ2-2|TRBV27|.|TRBD2
TGTGCCAGCAGTTTTAGGACTAGCGGCACCGGGGAGCTGTTTTTT
CASSFRTSGTGELFF
>TRBJ2-4|TRBV12-2|.|.
TGTGCAAGCCCTTTAGGAGGGGACAGGCTGTACTTC
CASPLGGDRLYF
>TRBJ2-7|TRBV19|.|.
TGTGCCAGAGACGACCCCCCCTACGAGCAGTACTTC
CARDDPPYEQYF
>TRBJ2-5|TRBV28|.|TRBD2
TGTGCCAGCAGTTTATGGACGGGGGGGCTCGGGGAGACCCAGTACTTC
CASSLWTGGLGETQYF
>TRBJ1-4|TRBV28|once|TRBD1
TGTGCCAGCAGTTTACCAGGGGGGATAACTAATGAAAAACTGTTTTTT
CASSLPGGITNEKLFF
>TRBJ2-6|TRBV2|once|.
TGTGCCAGCAGTTCCCTCTCTCCAGTATCAGGGGCCAACGTCCTGACTTTC
CASSSLSPVSGANVLTF
>TRBJ2-3|TRBV6-1|.|.
TGTGCCAGCAGTGAAGCCCCCCCCATCCTAGGGCAGTATTTT
CASSEAPPILGQYF
>TRBJ2-1|TRBV2|.|.
TGTGCCAGCAGTGGCGTCAGCTCCTACAATGAGCAGTTCTTC
CASSGVSSYNEQFF
>TRBJ2-2|TRBV6-5|.|.
TGTGCCAGCAGCTACACAACGAACACCGGGGAGCTGTTTTTT
CASSYTTNTGELFF
>TRBJ2-5|TRBV7-8|.|.
TGTGCCAGCAGCCGACGCCGGGACGGCCAAGAGACCCAGTACTTC
CASSRRRDGQETQYF
>TRBJ2-1|TRBV5-1|.|.
TGCGCCAGCAGCCCTACAGGAGGAACTAACAATGAGCAGTTCTTC
CASSPTGGTNNEQFF
>TRBJ2-7|TRBV29-1|.|.
TGCAGCGCAGGGGTCCCAGATTACGAGCAGTACTTC
CSAGVPDYEQYF
>TRBJ2-3|TRBV2|once|.
TGTGCCAGCACTATTGGGCTTTACACAGATACGCAGTATTTT
CASTIGLYTDTQYF
>TRBJ2-3|TRBV29-1|.|TRBD2
TGCAGCGGGGGACTAGCGGGGGGCGATACGCAGTATTTT
CSGGLAGGDTQYF
>TRBJ2-1|TRBV4-1|.|TRBD1
TGCGCCAGCAGCCAAGCCGGGACAGGGGGCCGGGGTGAGCAGTTCTTC
CASSQAGTGGRGEQFF
>TRBJ1-2|TRBV9|.|.
TGTGCCAGCAGCCCCCGTCGGCAGGCTAACTATGGCTACACCTTC
CASSPRRQANYGYTF
>TRBJ1-1|TRBV6-6|.|.
TGTGCCAGCAGTTCCAATCAGTTGCAAGCTTTCTTT
CASSSNQLQAFF
>TRBJ2-1|TRBV5-1|.|TRBD2
TGCGCCAGCAGCTTGGTTCACGGCGGGGGGATTCCCTACAATGAGCAGTTCTTC
CASSLVHGGGIPYNEQFF
>TRBJ1-2|TRBV7-9|once|.
TGTGCCAGCAGCTTAGCGAGGTGGGGACTAGAGTTC
CASSLARWGLEF
>TRBJ2-1|TRBV18|.|TRBD2
TGTGCCAGCTCATGGAGCGGGGGTGAGCAGTTCTTC
CASSWSGGEQFF
>TRBJ1-5|TRBV21-1|few|.
TGTGCCAGCAGCAAGGGCCCCTATAGCAATCAGCCCCAGCATTTT
CASSKGPYSNQPQHF
>TRBJ2-5|TRBV5-4|.|.
TGTGCCAGCACCCGAGGAGGGCTCAGGGAGACCCAGTACTTC
CASTRGGLRETQYF
>TRBJ1-6|TRBV28|.|TRBD1
TGTGCCAGCAGTACATCAACAGGGGGCGGAAGTTCACCCCTCCACTTT
CASSTSTGGGSSPLHF
>TRBJ1-2|TRBV20-1|.|.
TGCAGTGCTAGATCCGTCTATGGCTACACCTTC
CSARSVYGYTF
>TRBJ1-1|TRBV2|.|.
TGTGCCAGCAGTGATAAGGGCTGGATTGAAGCTTTCTTT
CASSDKGWIEAFF
>TRBJ1-1|TRBV7-2|once|.
TGTGCCAGCAGCTTAGTGGGAGGGGTTGAAGCTTTCTTT
CASSLVGGVEAFF
>TRBJ2-5|TRBV18|once|.
TGTGCCAGCTCACCACCCACTGTGTACCAAGAGACCCAGTACTTC
CASSPPTVYQETQYF
>TRBJ2-3|TRBV13|.|.
TGTGCCAGCAGCTTAGAAGCTGGCTACACAGATACGCAGTATTTT
CASSLEAGYTDTQYF
>TRBJ2-5|TRBV7-9|.|.
TGTGCCAGCAGCTATGGGGGCGCGGAGACCCAGTACTTC
CASSYGGAETQYF
>TRBJ2-1|TRBV5-1|.|TRBD2
TGCGCCAGCAGCTTGTGGCGGGGGGGCGGAAATGAGCAGTTCTTC
CASSLWRGGGNEQFF
>TRBJ1-5|TRBV4-1|.|.
TGCGCCAGCAGCCACCTGGGGGGGGGCTTTTTCCCCATCAATCAGCCCCAGCATTTT
CASSHLGGGFFPINQPQHF
>TRBJ2-7|TRBV29-1|once|.
TGCAGCGTTGGGGGTTTCGGGGAGCAGTACTTC
CSVGGFGEQYF
>TRBJ2-5|TRBV28|once|.
TGTGCCAGCAGTTCAGAAGAGACCCAGTACTTC
CASSSEETQYF
>TRBJ1-2|TRBV7-9|.|.
TGTGCCAGCAGCCAAGCGTGGAAGGGACATGGCTACACCTTC
CASSQAWKGHGYTF
>TRBJ2-5|TRBV4-2|.|TRBD1
TGTGCCAGCAGCCCTCGGGACAGTCGAGAGACCCAGTACTTC
CASSPRDSRETQYF
>TRBJ1-1|TRBV5-1|.|.
TGCGCCAGCAGCGTACAGGAGAACACTGAAGCTTTCTTT
CASSVQENTEAFF
>TRBJ2-1|TRBV7-7|few|.
TGTGCTAGCAGCTCTGACTCCTACAATGAGCAGTTCTTC
CASSSDSYNEQFF
>TRBJ1-2|TRBV6-1|.|.
TGTGCCAGCAGCAACTTCAACTATGGCTACACCTTC
CASSNFNYGYTF
>TRBJ2-7|TRBV5-4|.|TRBD2
TGTGCCAGCAGCTTGGGTTCCGGGAGGACCTACGAGCAGTACTTC
CASSLGSGRTYEQYF
>TRBJ2-7|TRBV11-3|once|.
TGTGCCAGCAGTACAGGGCCTTCGGACGAGCAGTACTTC
CASSTGPSDEQYF
>TRBJ2-1|TRBV5-4|.|.
TGTGCCAGCAGCTTGGATTATGGACACTACAATGAGCAGTTCTTC
CASSLDYGHYNEQFF
>TRBJ2-3|TRBV4-1|few|.
TGCGCCAGCAGCCTCCAGCCCCAAAGGCCCACAGATACGCAGTATTTT
CASSLQPQRPTDTQYF